What follows are 18 T cell receptor beta chains derived from one specimen sequenced in a study of cytomegalovirus exposure and HLA in healthy donors. Profiling relied on immunoSEQ multiplex PCR, and the TCRdb table lists in-frame clones only, not all of them. Seen here are about 250,000 clones, about 90% observed once, and the top ten hold around 13%. Material for sequencing was PBMCs. The receptor set was obtained from a man younger than 35 in good health and CMV-seropositive.

The rearrangement links TRBV16 to TRBJ2-7, with 10 positions matching TRBD1. Looked up from germline, CDR1 is KGHSY and CDR2 is FQNENV. The CDR3 has 15 amino acids. Unmatched junction bases numbered 6, after V lost 2 bases and J lost 5 bases. CDR3 nucleotides: TGTGCCAGCAGCCAAACGGGACAGGGGATCCACGAGCAGTACTTC. Its protein is CASSQTGQGIHEQYF.

V and J are TRBV6-6 and TRBJ2-1; D might be TRBD2 (6 bases). The length of the CDR3 is 16 residues. Per the germline V gene, CDR1 is MNHNY and CDR2 is SVGAGI (reference sequence). V lost 6 bases to trimming and J lost 5 bases, with 20 bases between them. The CDR3: CASSRSGISLNNEQFF. CDR3 DNA sequence: TGTGCCAGCAGCCGTAGCGGAATCTCTCTCAACAATGAGCAGTTCTTC.

In this sample, this clone turned up once. The CDR3 sequence: CASSLPTLYSYNEQFF. In DNA form, the CDR3 reads TGTGCCAGCAGCCTTCCAACCTTATACTCCTACAATGAGCAGTTCTTC. The chain employs TRBV13 and TRBJ2-1; D ambiguous. The germline V gene has CDR1 PRHDT and CDR2 FYEKMQ (reference sequence). V lost 5 bases and J 0 bases, leaving 14 bases between the germline ends. The CDR3 contains 16 residues.

This chain connects TRBV6-5 to TRBJ1-1; 8 bases are a match to TRBD1. CDR3 length: 15 amino acids. CDR1 MNHEY and CDR2 SVGAGI come from the germline V gene. V lost 5 bases, J lost 2 bases, and 7 bases stayed unmatched. This CDR3 is CASSRRQGINTEAFF. The CDR3 DNA reads as TGTGCCAGCAGTCGACGACAGGGGATTAACACTGAAGCTTTCTTT.

The chain links TRBV4-1 to TRBJ1-1; maybe TRBD1 (5 bases). Between the trimmed V and J ends, which lost 0 bases and 0 bases, there was a span of 8 bases. Looked up from germline, CDR1 is MGHRA and CDR2 is YSYEKL. This CDR3 has 15 residues. Written as DNA, the CDR3 is TGCGCCAGCAGCCAAGAAGACAGCATGAACACTGAAGCTTTCTTT. This translates into CASSQEDSMNTEAFF.

This rearrangement joins TRBV5-1 to TRBJ2-5, with 7 bases lining up with TRBD2. Trimming cost V 2 bases and J 1 base; bases outside gene matches: 14. The CDR3 is 18 residues long. In germline, CDR1 is SGHRS, CDR2 YFSETQ. CDR3 coding DNA: TGCGCCAGCAGCTTATCGAGACCCGGGACTACTTTCCAAGAGACCCAGTACTTC. Protein sequence: CASSLSRPGTTFQETQYF.

V usage is TRBV28 and J usage is TRBJ1-1, with TRBD1 as a possible D gene (6 bases). CDR1 is MDHEN and CDR2 is SYDVKM in the germline V gene. V lost 1 base and J 7 bases, leaving 13 bases between the germline ends. The CDR3 contains 14 residues. CDR3 DNA sequence: TGTGCCAGCAGTTTATCCGACAGGTACTATGAAGCTTTCTTT. This translates into CASSLSDRYYEAFF.

The V and J genes are TRBV6-1 and TRBJ1-5; no firm D call. The CDR3 length is 13 residues. Trimming left V 2 bases short and J 4 bases short, with 6 bases between. The germline CDR1 and CDR2 sequences are MNHNS and SASEGT. CDR3 bases: TGTGCCAGCAGTGAAATGAGGAATCAGCCCCAGCATTTT. This translates into CASSEMRNQPQHF.

The chain recombines TRBV4-1 with TRBJ2-7, with 14 nucleotides matching TRBD2. With 3 bases clipped from V and 5 bases from J, the junction kept 9 bases outside the gene matches. The germline CDR1 and CDR2 sequences are MGHRA and YSYEKL. There are 17 residues in the CDR3. DNA of the CDR3: TGCGCCAGCAGCCATAATGGAGGGGGACTAGCGGGAGACGAGCAGTACTTC. Protein sequence: CASSHNGGGLAGDEQYF.

The chain carries TRBV7-8 and TRBJ1-2; D is undetermined. V lost 6 bases, J lost 6 bases, and 14 bases lay in between. The CDR3 extends over 13 amino acids. Germline CDR1 is SGHVS and CDR2 is FQNEAQ. CDR3 region: CASSPLGGNGYTF. The CDR3 nucleotides read TGTGCCAGCAGTCCCCTCGGTGGGAATGGCTACACCTTC. Together with reference TRBV7-8 and TRBJ1-2, the CDR3 gives the full variable domain: GAGVSQSPRYKVAKRGQDVALRCDPISGHVSLFWYQQALGQGPEFLTYFQNEAQLDKSGLPSDRFFAERPEGSVSTLKIQRTQQEDSAVYLCASSPLGGNGYTFGSGTRLTVV.

The chain employs TRBV30 and TRBJ2-3; D is perhaps TRBD2 (5 bases). This CDR3 is 14 amino acids long. V lost 2 bases and J lost 0, with 9 bases in between. Germline V gives CDR1 GTSNPN, CDR2 SVGIG (reference sequence). In DNA, the CDR3 is TGTGCCTGGAGTCCCGGACTTAGCACAGATACGCAGTATTTT. It specifies CAWSPGLSTDTQYF.

DNA for the CDR3: TGTGCCAGCAGTGGAAATACCTGGGGGGGGAACTATGGCTACACCTTC. Residues: CASSGNTWGGNYGYTF. The rearrangement uses TRBV25-1 and TRBJ1-2, with D possibly TRBD1 on 5 matching bases. The CDR3 contains 16 residues. Germline V gives CDR1 MGHDK, CDR2 SYGVNS. Trimming cost V 4 bases and J 2 bases, with 17 bases left between them.

The V gene is TRBV6-5, the J gene TRBJ2-2; TRBD2 matches 9 bases. Germline CDR1 MNHEY, CDR2 SVGAGI. The CDR3 spans 15 residues. With V trimmed by 5 bases and J by 6 bases, 7 bases remained unmatched. The CDR3 loop is CASSPLAGGAGELFF. CDR3 DNA: TGTGCCAGCAGTCCGTTGGCGGGAGGGGCCGGGGAGCTGTTTTTT.

The chain uses TRBV5-1 and TRBJ1-1, with D unresolved. The CDR3 loop spans 13 amino acids. Per the germline V gene, CDR1 is SGHRS and CDR2 is YFSETQ. V was trimmed by 0 bases and J by 6 bases, leaving 9 bases between them. The CDR3 region has the DNA TGCGCCAGCAGCTTGGGTAGGGCTGCTGAAGCTTTCTTT. This codes for CASSLGRAAEAFF. The full variable domain, with the rest looked up from reference TRBV5-1 and TRBJ1-1, is KAGVTQTPRYLIKTRGQQVTLSCSPISGHRSVSWYQQTPGQGLQFLFEYFSETQRNKGNFPGRFSGRQFSNSRSEMNVSTLELGDSALYLCASSLGRAAEAFFGQGTRLTVV.

The V gene is TRBV4-2, the J gene TRBJ2-7; D unresolved. The V gene's germline CDR1 is LGHNA and CDR2 YNFKEQ. The germline V and J ends were trimmed by 1 base and 4 bases, with 8 bases remaining between them. The CDR3 is 13 amino acids. The CDR3 DNA sequence: TGTGCCAGCAGCCAAGCGTCAGGTTACGAGCAGTACTTC. Residues: CASSQASGYEQYF.

This chain connects TRBV5-4 to TRBJ2-7; 8 nucleotides agree with TRBD2. The CDR3 totals 13 residues. Germline V gene lookup returns CDR1 SGHNT and CDR2 YYREEE (reference sequence). V was clipped by 2 bases and J by 6 bases; unmatched bases: 4. As DNA, the CDR3 is TGTGCCAGCAGCTTTGGGACTAGTTTCGAGCAGTACTTC. This translates into CASSFGTSFEQYF. Filled out from reference TRBV5-4 and TRBJ2-7, the complete variable domain reads ETGVTQSPTHLIKTRGQQVTLRCSSQSGHNTVSWYQQALGQGPQFIFQYYREEENGRGNFPPRFSGLQFPNYSSELNVNALELDDSALYLCASSFGTSFEQYFGPGTRLTVT.

The chain carries TRBV30 and TRBJ1-2; D remains unclear. V was cut by 1 base and J by 3 bases, with 6 bases left in between. CDR1 and CDR2 (germline): GTSNPN, SVGIG (reference sequence). This CDR3 has 12 amino acids. Written as DNA, the CDR3 is TGTGCCTGGAGTGCCCGGGACTATGGCTACACCTTC. It yields the protein CAWSARDYGYTF.

This clone was seen at least ten times. This chain connects TRBV6-1 to TRBJ2-7; maybe TRBD2 (6 bases). V was trimmed by 5 bases and J by 0 bases, leaving 14 bases between them. Germline loops: CDR1 MNHNS, CDR2 SASEGT. The CDR3 length is 15 residues. The CDR3 is CASSTIAESSYEQYF. CDR3 coding DNA: TGTGCCAGCAGTACAATAGCGGAAAGCTCCTACGAGCAGTACTTC.